This TCR beta chain was captured by sequencing in a study of response to subunit inactivated influenza vaccine. This CDR3 region has 14 residues. V lost 0 bases and J lost 6, with 11 bases in between. Looked up from germline, CDR1 is SGHRS and CDR2 is YFSETQ. In this sample, this clonotype turned up a few times. TCRdb reprocessed the RT-PCR reads with MiXCR, giving one entry per CDR3 protein. The repertoire holds more than 550,000 distinct CDR3 sequences, with about 11% as singletons. These data are also associated with another study on T cells expressing NK-cell markers. This second report adds: UMI-tagged 5'RACE template switching yielded the TCR beta cDNA.

V usage is TRBV5-1 and J usage is TRBJ2-3, with D perhaps TRBD2 (5 bases). The sequences come from PBMCs from blood, collected on the day of vaccination. The TCR originated in a man between 50 and 59 years old who received an inactivated influenza vaccine. The CDR3 nucleotides are TGCGCCAGCAGCTTGGGCGGGCATAGCGATACGCAGTATTTT. It codes for CASSLGGHSDTQYF.